This passage covers 15 T cell receptor beta chains from one sample sequenced in a study of identical twins. TCRdb itself ran the 5' RACE reads through MiXCR, one entry per CDR3 protein. The table includes around 570,000 distinct CDR3 sequences, 9% to 10% detected once. This sample was also put to use in a study of yellow fever vaccine responses in identical twins.

Material for sequencing was PBMCs. The receptor set was obtained from a woman younger than 30 in good health.

The chain has TRBV25-1 and TRBJ2-7; 13 bases map to TRBD2. Germline lookup yields CDR1 MGHDK and CDR2 SYGVNS. This CDR3 region has 16 residues. The ends lost 9 bases at V and 3 bases at J; junction bases unmatched: 11. The DNA for the CDR3 is TGTGCCAGTATTGAGTCCGGGACTAGCGGGAACTACGAGCAGTACTTC. Its translation is CASIESGTSGNYEQYF.

The chain recombines TRBV2 with TRBJ1-2; TRBD1 might be the D (5 bases). CDR3 size: 14 residues. Trimming stripped 7 bases from V and 5 bases from J, with 17 bases between. Germline values: CDR1 SNHLY, CDR2 FYNNEI. Here the CDR3 reads CASTTDNRGYGYTF. CDR3 in DNA: TGTGCCAGCACCACGGACAACCGGGGGTATGGCTACACCTTC. The full variable domain, in which reference TRBV2 and TRBJ1-2 provide the parts outside the CDR3, is EPEVTQTPSHQVTQMGQEVILRCVPISNHLYFYWYRQILGQKVEFLVSFYNNEISEKSEIFDDQFSVERPDGSNFTLKIRSTKLEDSAMYFCASTTDNRGYGYTFGSGTRLTVV.

This clonotype was observed a few times. The chain employs TRBV24-1 and TRBJ2-3, with unresolved D. CDR1 is KGHDR, CDR2 SFDVKD, per germline. V dropped 4 bases and J dropped 3 bases, with 10 bases sitting between them. This CDR3 is 14 amino acids long. The CDR3 coding sequence is TGTGCCACCAGTGACCCACTGGGTACAGATACGCAGTATTTT. The encoded protein is CATSDPLGTDTQYF.

This sequence joins TRBV7-6 and TRBJ2-7, with D possibly matching TRBD1 (5 bases). The CDR3 loop spans 15 amino acids. CDR1 is SGHVS, CDR2 FNYEAQ, per germline. V was clipped by 1 base and J by 4 bases, with 14 bases between them. The CDR3 nucleotides are TGTGCCAGCAGCTTAGGGTTCTCAGGGCTTTACGAGCAGTACTTC. This gives the protein CASSLGFSGLYEQYF.

The J gene is TRBJ2-6, the V gene TRBV20-1, with TRBD1 matching over 7 bases. The CDR3 is 14 amino acids. V lost 6 bases, J lost 3 bases, and 5 bases stayed unmatched. Germline V CDR1 and CDR2: DFQATT, SNEGSKA (reference sequence). The CDR3 nucleotides are TGCAGTGCAACAGGGGCGCTTGGGGCCAACGTCCTGACTTTC. Translation: CSATGALGANVLTF.

V usage is TRBV29-1 and J usage is TRBJ1-4; D is unresolved. CDR3 length: 13 amino acids. Germline CDR1 reads SQVTM; CDR2 reads ANQGSEA. Trimming removed 3 bases at V and 8 bases at J, with 13 bases between. DNA of the CDR3: TGCAGCGTTGAGGTTTGGAGTGGGGAAAAACTGTTTTTT. Translation gives CSVEVWSGEKLFF.

The rearrangement uses TRBV18 and TRBJ1-1; the D is unclear. CDR3 length equals 14 residues. Germline V gene sequence: CDR1 KGHSH, CDR2 LQKENI. Trimming shortened V by 6 bases and J by 0 bases, and 11 bases separated the two germline ends. Here the CDR3 DNA reads TGTGCCAGCTCGGCGGATTTCATGAACACTGAAGCTTTCTTT. Amino acid sequence: CASSADFMNTEAFF. Complete variable domain (other parts from reference TRBV18 and TRBJ1-1): NAGVMQNPRHLVRRRGQEARLRCSPMKGHSHVYWYRQLPEEGLKFMVYLQKENIIDESGMPKERFSAEFPKEGPSILRIQQVVRGDSAAYFCASSADFMNTEAFFGQGTRLTVV.

This clonotype was counted only a few times. The chain carries TRBV29-1 and TRBJ2-5; 9 bases match TRBD2. Germline trimming cut 4 bases from V and 2 bases from J; bases unmatched to any gene: 5. Germline assignment: CDR1 SQVTM and CDR2 ANQGSEA. This CDR3 is 14 amino acids long. CDR3 DNA: TGCAGCGTTGCCGGACTAGCGAATCAAGAGACCCAGTACTTC. It specifies CSVAGLANQETQYF.

The sample holds many counts of this clonotype. The rearrangement joins TRBV5-1 to TRBJ1-1; D perhaps matches TRBD1 (5 bases). V dropped 0 bases and J dropped 1 base, with 10 bases sitting between them. The CDR3 runs 15 residues. In germline, CDR1 is SGHRS, CDR2 YFSETQ. The CDR3 coding sequence is TGCGCCAGCAGCTTGGGTCCAGGGTCGAACACTGAAGCTTTCTTT. This translates into CASSLGPGSNTEAFF.

The table lists this clonotype with a few counts. The rearrangement joins TRBV7-2 to TRBJ2-3, with D hard to call. The CDR3 is made up of 14 amino acids. Trimming took 5 bases from V and 6 from J, leaving 15 bases between them. Germline V gene lookup returns CDR1 SGHTA and CDR2 FQGNSA. Here the CDR3 reads CASSVIFSVDTQYF. CDR3 in DNA: TGTGCCAGCAGCGTGATATTTAGTGTGGATACGCAGTATTTT.

The chain joins TRBV6-5 to TRBJ2-7; 9 bases agree with TRBD2. CDR1 MNHEY and CDR2 SVGAGI come from the germline V gene. V dropped 2 bases and J dropped 0; count of bases not matched to a gene: 2. The CDR3 is 15 residues long. This chain's CDR3 is CASSYPTSGSYEQYF. CDR3 sequence (DNA): TGTGCCAGCAGTTACCCGACTAGCGGCTCCTACGAGCAGTACTTC.

V and J are TRBV7-8 and TRBJ2-7; D assignment may be TRBD1 or TRBD2 (5 bases each). The CDR3 sequence is 15 residues long. V lost 5 bases and J lost 0, with 14 bases in between. CDR1 is SGHVS, CDR2 FQNEAQ, per germline. This CDR3 is CASSHWDGRSYEQYF. The CDR3 coding sequence is TGTGCCAGCAGCCACTGGGACGGACGCTCCTACGAGCAGTACTTC. Filled out from reference TRBV7-8 and TRBJ2-7, the complete variable domain reads GAGVSQSPRYKVAKRGQDVALRCDPISGHVSLFWYQQALGQGPEFLTYFQNEAQLDKSGLPSDRFFAERPEGSVSTLKIQRTQQEDSAVYLCASSHWDGRSYEQYFGPGTRLTVT.

This clonotype was seen more than once but under ten times. The rearrangement links TRBV5-5 to TRBJ2-3; tentative D call: TRBD2 (6 bases). This CDR3 region has 15 residues. Trimming pared 1 base from V and 1 base from J, leaving 10 bases between. Germline V lookup: CDR1 SGHKS, CDR2 YYEKEE (reference sequence). CDR3 residues: CASSLPGVGTDTQYF. The CDR3 coding sequence is TGTGCCAGCAGCTTGCCGGGGGTCGGCACAGATACGCAGTATTTT.

This clonotype was picked up a small number of times. The chain combines TRBV14 with TRBJ1-1; D unclear. Trimming removed 0 bases from V and 0 bases from J, with 8 bases in between. The CDR3 extends over 15 amino acids. CDR1 is SGHDN, CDR2 FVKESK, per germline. The CDR3 reads CASSQDFAVNTEAFF. The CDR3 DNA follows: TGTGCCAGCAGCCAAGATTTCGCGGTGAACACTGAAGCTTTCTTT.

This clonotype was picked up a small number of times. V usage is TRBV7-9 and J usage is TRBJ1-1; the D gene is possibly TRBD1 (5 bases). The CDR3 is 14 amino acids. V lost 4 bases to trimming and J lost 8 bases, with 17 bases between them. CDR1 SEHNR and CDR2 FQNEAQ come from the germline V gene (reference sequence). The CDR3 DNA reads as TGTGCCAGCAGCTCAAGGGAGGGTAGGACAGAAGCTTTCTTT. Translated, it gives CASSSREGRTEAFF.